Below, one T cell receptor beta chain is given with its context. This entry is derived from a study of T cells in Graves' hyperthyroidism and ophthalmopathy. The source material, RNA transcripts, was used to amplify TCR beta CDR3 regions. First-round RT-PCR of the TCR CDR3 relied on the HTBI primer set. TCRdb re-called the multiplex PCR reads with MiXCR, one entry per CDR3 protein. The top ten hold about two fifths of the sample, which has a few hundred thousand distinct CDR3 sequences, over 45% seen once. Material: peripheral blood or thyroid tissue (not recorded which). This TCR was sampled from an adult woman with Graves' disease, either hyperthyroidism or ophthalmopathy (not recorded which).

The DNA of the CDR3 is TGTGCCAGCAGTAAGGAGAATGAGCAGTTCTTC. This gives the protein CASSKENEQFF. V and J are TRBV2 and TRBJ2-1, with D unclear. Germline V gives CDR1 SNHLY, CDR2 FYNNEI. The CDR3 runs 11 residues. V lost 5 bases to trimming and J lost 7 bases, with 6 bases between them.